The source of this TCR beta chain is a study of shared clonotypes between healthy human individuals. For the study at large: A donor's plate count was three for CD4 naive and three for CD4 memory; CD8 naive had two and CD8 memory one. Study findings and constraints: Donor clonotype sharing was expected to depend on sequencing depth. Against clonotypes common to all four donors, non-shared ones had lower generation probabilities.

Germline CDR1 and CDR2: SGDLS and YYNGEE. Trimming pared 0 bases from V and 6 bases from J, leaving 9 bases between. This CDR3 is 14 amino acids long. Sorted-subset replicate PCRs used 150 to 200 ng of genomic DNA. This amount corresponded to about 30,000 T cell genomes. Data came from immunoSEQ multiplex PCR; TCRdb stores just in-frame clones and leaves some out. The sample includes approximately 2,300,000 clones, 85% to 95% of them seen just once. A remark on this clone: Its antigen is not known.

V and J are TRBV9 and TRBJ2-2, with TRBD2 as a possible D gene (5 bases). The source material was naive CD4+ T cells from PBMCs. Subset indicated: CD45RA+ positively selected. The source is a man younger than 35 in good health. Some clones in this sample may be carry-over from other donors' samples. CDR3 in DNA: TGTGCCAGCAGCGTAGTAAGAGGGCCCGGGGAGCTGTTTTTT. It is translated as CASSVVRGPGELFF.